This is a list of T cell receptor beta chains from one sample in a study of CD8+CD57+ T cells in acquired aplastic anemia. TCRdb itself ran the reads through MiXCR, one entry per CDR3 protein. The profile covers tens of thousands of distinct CDR3 sequences, with more than 40% appearing a single time and around 63% taken by the ten largest. Sequences were obtained from sorted CD4+, CD8+, or CD8+CD57+ T cells (not recorded which) from PBMCs. These receptors were taken from a human donor in good health, serving as a control. Each CDR3 is given with its conserved first and last residue. The D gene is left open where the match is weak. Some rows have no size entry. The others give once, few or many, or a class for an expanded clone.

clone_size	d_call	j_call	v_call	cdr3_aa	cdr3_nt
many	.	TRBJ2-7	TRBV5-1	CASSPLAEGEQYF	TGCGCCAGCAGCCCGCTCGCCGAAGGTGAGCAGTACTTC
.	.	TRBJ2-1	TRBV10-3	CASAPSRQTPWNEQFF	TGTGCCTCAGCCCCCTCTCGGCAGACCCCCTGGAATGAGCAGTTCTTC
.	TRBD1	TRBJ1-1	TRBV2	CASRSGTAEAFF	TGTGCCAGCAGGAGCGGGACAGCTGAAGCTTTCTTT
.	.	TRBJ2-4	TRBV10-3	CAISGRQELNIQYF	TGTGCCATCAGTGGGCGACAGGAATTGAACATTCAGTACTTC
.	.	TRBJ2-3	TRBV15	CATSRDGGGITDTQYF	TGTGCCACCAGCAGAGATGGAGGCGGGATTACAGATACGCAGTATTTT
many	TRBD2	TRBJ2-7	TRBV4-1	CASSQVLTSDFSYEQYF	TGCGCCAGCAGCCAAGTTCTAACTAGCGATTTCTCCTACGAGCAGTACTTC
.	TRBD1	TRBJ2-3	TRBV25-1	CASSSPGQVLHTQYF	TGTGCCAGCAGCTCGCCGGGACAGGTCCTACATACGCAGTATTTT
.	.	TRBJ2-7	TRBV5-6	CASSLVQDPGEQYF	TGTGCCAGCAGCTTGGTGCAGGACCCCGGCGAGCAGTACTTC
.	TRBD1	TRBJ2-2	TRBV25-1	CASSEPGQGDRELFF	TGTGCCAGCAGTGAACCAGGACAGGGGGACAGGGAGCTGTTTTTT
.	.	TRBJ1-2	TRBV6-1	CASSEGAGAGYGHTF	TGTGCCAGCAGTGAAGGGGCAGGGGCGGGCTATGGCCACACCTTC
few	TRBD1	TRBJ2-5	TRBV12-3/TRBV12-4	CASSPGQSKGTQYF	TGTGCCAGCAGCCCGGGACAGTCCAAGGGGACCCAGTACTTC
.	TRBD1	TRBJ1-3	TRBV5-8	CASSSGQFSGNTIYF	TGTGCCAGCAGCTCGGGACAGTTCTCTGGAAACACCATATATTTT
.	.	TRBJ1-5	TRBV11-1	CASSFGAVSNQPQHF	TGTGCCAGCAGCTTTGGAGCAGTCAGCAATCAGCCCCAGCATTTT
.	.	TRBJ1-2	TRBV24-1	CATSDSDIYGYTF	TGTGCCACCAGTGATTCGGATATTTATGGCTACACCTTC
.	TRBD2	TRBJ2-3	TRBV25-1	CASSLASGYNEQYF	TGTGCCAGCAGTTTGGCTAGCGGCTACAATGAGCAGTATTTT
.	.	TRBJ1-1	TRBV9	CASSLGTRNEAFF	TGTGCCAGCAGCTTAGGGACGAGGAATGAAGCTTTCTTT
.	TRBD1	TRBJ2-5	TRBV15	CATSRADRGPNQETQYF	TGTGCCACCAGCAGAGCCGACAGGGGACCCAACCAAGAGACCCAGTACTTC
once	.	TRBJ2-1	TRBV13	CASSSSDSLNYNEQFF	TGTGCCAGCAGCTCGAGTGACAGCCTCAACTACAATGAGCAGTTCTTC
few	.	TRBJ2-2	TRBV29-1	CSVGQIANTGELFF	TGCAGCGTCGGACAGATCGCGAACACCGGGGAGCTGTTTTTT
.	TRBD1	TRBJ2-7	TRBV7-6	CASSFGQGPSSYEQYF	TGTGCCAGCAGCTTCGGACAGGGGCCGAGCTCCTACGAGCAGTACTTC
.	.	TRBJ1-2	TRBV10-3	CAISESHLGVYGYTF	TGTGCCATCAGTGAGTCTCACCTCGGGGTTTATGGCTACACCTTC
many	.	TRBJ2-3	TRBV15	CATSSGDSTDTQYF	TGTGCCACCAGCAGTGGGGATAGCACAGATACGCAGTATTTT
.	.	TRBJ1-6	TRBV15	CATGTGFGSPLHF	TGTGCCACCGGTACAGGGTTTGGTTCACCCCTCCACTTT
many	.	TRBJ1-2	TRBV29-1	CSVEEGGWGYTF	TGCAGCGTTGAAGAGGGAGGATGGGGCTACACCTTC
.	.	TRBJ1-2	TRBV5-1	CASSLAGNYGYTF	TGCGCCAGCAGCTTGGCAGGGAACTATGGCTACACCTTC
few	.	TRBJ2-2	TRBV10-1	CAPAANPGELFF	TGCGCCCCAGCGGCGAATCCCGGGGAGCTGTTTTTT
.	.	TRBJ1-3	TRBV4-3	CASSQDWGGENTIYF	TGCGCCAGCAGCCAAGACTGGGGGGGGGAAAACACCATATATTTT
.	TRBD1	TRBJ2-7	TRBV19	CASSIIAPNRDSSYEQYF	TGTGCCAGTAGTATTATCGCGCCCAACCGGGACAGTTCCTACGAGCAGTACTTC
.	.	TRBJ1-5	TRBV25-1	CASSRFLISNQPQHF	TGTGCCAGCAGCAGGTTCCTGATTTCCAATCAGCCCCAGCATTTT
many	.	TRBJ1-1	TRBV7-2	CASSLGGDGANTEAFF	TGTGCCAGCAGCTTAGGCGGGGACGGGGCGAACACTGAAGCTTTCTTT
.	.	TRBJ2-2	TRBV11-2	CASSPYHKTGELFF	TGTGCCAGCAGCCCCTACCACAAGACCGGGGAGCTGTTTTTT
.	.	TRBJ2-3	TRBV7-2	CASTRGAIDTQYF	TGTGCCAGCACCAGGGGGGCTATAGATACGCAGTATTTT
.	.	TRBJ2-7	TRBV6-2/TRBV6-3	CASSYSWGPYEQYF	TGTGCCAGCAGTTACTCGTGGGGACCCTACGAGCAGTACTTC
few	.	TRBJ2-3	TRBV24-1	CATSDPGGSGTDTQYF	TGTGCCACCAGTGATCCAGGAGGGAGCGGCACAGATACGCAGTATTTT
.	.	TRBJ1-2	TRBV2	CASSGGAHGYTF	TGTGCCAGCAGTGGAGGGGCCCATGGCTACACCTTC
many	.	TRBJ2-7	TRBV20-1	CSARDPWATYEQYF	TGCAGTGCTAGAGACCCTTGGGCGACCTACGAGCAGTACTTC
.	TRBD1	TRBJ1-2	TRBV7-6	CASSKDRGADGYTF	TGTGCCAGCAGCAAGGACAGGGGCGCGGACGGCTACACCTTC
few	.	TRBJ2-1	TRBV29-1	CSVYPGQVNNEQFF	TGCAGCGTTTACCCAGGTCAGGTGAACAATGAGCAGTTCTTC
many	.	TRBJ2-3	TRBV11-1	CASSLASASTDTQYF	TGTGCCAGCAGCTTAGCCTCGGCTAGCACAGATACGCAGTATTTT
few	.	TRBJ2-3	TRBV15	CATGMGDTQYF	TGTGCCACCGGAATGGGGGATACGCAGTATTTT
once	.	TRBJ1-2	TRBV2	CASSRDNANYGYTF	TGTGCCAGCAGCCGGGACAACGCTAACTATGGCTACACCTTC
few	.	TRBJ1-1	TRBV5-1	CASSLRTANTEAFF	TGCGCCAGCAGCTTAAGAACAGCGAACACTGAAGCTTTCTTT
many	TRBD1	TRBJ1-2	TRBV9	CASSIGQGAYYGYTF	TGTGCCAGCAGCATCGGACAGGGGGCCTACTATGGCTACACCTTC
.	.	TRBJ2-3	TRBV19	CASSPGVVSTDTQYF	TGTGCCAGTAGTCCAGGGGTCGTGAGCACAGATACGCAGTATTTT